This entry lists 5 T cell receptor beta chains sequenced from one sample in a study of T-cell reconstitution after alpha-beta-depleted transplantation in children. Construction of the TCRbeta library involved unique molecular identifiers. TCRdb reprocessed the PCR reads via MiXCR and lists one record per CDR3 protein. In the table there are about 440,000 distinct CDR3 sequences, 43% of which are singletons. The sequencing used PBMCs, collected before TCRalphabeta/CD19-depleted stem cell transplant. These receptors originate from a girl aged 2-10 years with aplastic anemia, due to receive a stem cell transplant.

Worth noting for this clonotype: A read error may explain this, as a much larger clone is one base away. V and J are TRBV5-1 and TRBJ2-7, with a possible D match to TRBD2 (6 bases). Germline V gene data show CDR1 as SGHRS and CDR2 as YFSETQ. The CDR3 consists of 14 residues. The CDR3 spells CANSQGLLTYEQYF. CDR3 nucleotides: TGCGCCAACAGCCAGGGACTCCTTACCTACGAGCAGTACTTC.

This clonotype came up once. This chain uses TRBV10-3 with TRBJ1-1; D might be TRBD1 (6 bases). Germline assignment: CDR1 ENHRY and CDR2 SYGVKD. The CDR3 is made up of 14 amino acids. V dropped 5 bases and J dropped 3 bases, with 13 bases sitting between them. The CDR3, as DNA: TGTGCCATCAGTTGGGACAAGAGGGACACTGAAGCTTTCTTT. It translates to CAISWDKRDTEAFF.

This clonotype was observed a few times. The V and J genes are TRBV29-1 and TRBJ1-4; the D gene is possibly TRBD1 (5 bases). The CDR3 sequence is 14 residues long. The V end lost 6 bases, the J end lost 4 bases, and 15 bases lay between the germline ends. CDR1 is SQVTM, CDR2 ANQGSEA, per germline. CDR3: CSVASGGSNEKLFF. The CDR3 DNA sequence: TGCAGCGTAGCTTCGGGGGGGAGTAATGAAAAACTGTTTTTT.

This clonotype was detected ten times or more. The chain employs TRBV28 and TRBJ2-2, with TRBD1 matching over 11 bases. Germline V gene lookup returns CDR1 MDHEN and CDR2 SYDVKM. This CDR3 is built from 16 residues. Trimming at V came to 6 bases and at J to 5 bases, leaving 8 bases not matched to a gene. The CDR3 is CASRAGTGGWTGELFF. In nucleotides, the CDR3 is TGTGCCAGCAGGGCCGGGACAGGGGGATGGACCGGGGAGCTGTTTTTT.

V is TRBV30 and J is TRBJ2-2; 10 nucleotides match TRBD2. J lost 2 bases, V lost 6 bases, and 9 bases had no gene match. Germline V gene sequence: CDR1 GTSNPN, CDR2 SVGIG (reference sequence). This CDR3 spans 16 amino acids. This CDR3 reads CACNSGRNSNTGELFF. Here the CDR3 DNA reads TGTGCCTGCAATAGCGGGAGGAACTCCAACACCGGGGAGCTGTTTTTT.